This T cell receptor beta chain emerged from a study of T cell repertoires in ileal Crohn's disease. Overall study results and limits: Mucosal expansions were suggested to be mainly CD8 T cells.

Assay: immunoSEQ multiplex PCR; the TCRdb copy retains only in-frame clones and omits some. The sample comprises over 7,500 clones, 76% of which are singletons, and about 25% rests with the top ten. Remarks on this clone: What it binds is not known.

The length of the CDR3 is 16 residues. V lost 6 bases to trimming and J lost 7 bases; unmatched junction nucleotides: 13. CDR1 and CDR2 (germline): MDHEN, SYDVKM. Source material: ileal tissue. The receptor was isolated from an adult with Crohn's disease. The chain links TRBV28 to TRBJ2-1; 9 bases fit TRBD1. CDR3 in amino acids: CASSQDLTGGRNEQFF. For the CDR3, the DNA is TGTGCCAGCAGCCAGGACCTGACAGGGGGTAGGAATGAGCAGTTCTTC.